The TCR beta chain described here comes from a study of T-cell memory formation after mild COVID-19. General study findings and limits: Whether day 37 second-wave clones are SARS-CoV-2-specific was not confirmed. Researchers found some responding clones in pre-infection memory, a sign that cross-reactive memory joined.

Using its own MiXCR run on the 5' RACE reads, TCRdb lists one record per CDR3 protein. The repertoire consists of 470,000 or so distinct CDR3 sequences, with about a sixth occurring once and the leading ten covering 20% to 25%. A note on this clonotype: Its specificity is unknown.

The length of the CDR3 is 12 residues. Trimming left V 0 bases short and J 10 bases short, with 7 bases between. The germline gives CDR1 LGHNT, CDR2 FRNRAP. This sequence originates from a man younger than 35 who had mild COVID-19 (a few samples of this study predate the infection). Cell type and time point are not known. The rearrangement links TRBV12-5 to TRBJ2-1; D may be TRBD1 or TRBD2 (5 bases each). Input material: PBMCs or a T cell subset sorted from them (not recorded which). The CDR3 DNA is TGTGCTAGTGGTTTGGTCGGGGCAGAGCAGTTCTTC. Protein sequence: CASGLVGAEQFF.